This TCR beta chain was captured in a study of human T cells and chemical hapten exposure. The CDR3 length is 16 residues. Germline values: CDR1 SGHAT, CDR2 FQDESV (reference sequence). Trimming cost V 0 bases and J 7 bases, with 13 bases left between them. The library put unique molecular identifiers onto individual cDNA molecules. Original methodology: Samples held a median of roughly 100,000 TCRs, range roughly 23,224–700,000. MiXCR, run by TCRdb on the 5' RACE reads, gives a single entry per CDR3 protein. These V and J calls derive from TCRdb rather than the authors' analysis. Of approximately 81,000 distinct CDR3 sequences in the sample, roughly 7.7% were seen once. The template was total RNA from unfractionated whole blood.

This TCR came from a male donor in good health. V and J are TRBV11-1 and TRBJ1-6; possible D gene TRBD1, 5 bases. This CDR3 is CASSLADRGLNSPLHF. The DNA of the CDR3 is TGTGCCAGCAGCTTAGCAGACCGGGGGTTAAATTCACCCCTCCACTTT.